Each of the 19 T cell receptor beta chains below was sequenced from the same sample in a study of T cell responses to AZD1222 COVID-19 vaccine. Libraries were prepared by immunoSEQ multiplex PCR; TCRdb keeps only in-frame clonotypes and omits some of them. The repertoire holds 150,000 or so clones, with roughly nine tenths as singletons. Material: peripheral blood, obtained 28 days after the second AZD1222 dose. These receptors were taken from an adult who received the AZD1222 COVID-19 vaccine.

Here the CDR3 DNA reads TGTGCCATCAGTAACCCAGACAGACACAATGAGCAGTTCTTC. Translated, it gives CAISNPDRHNEQFF. The chain combines TRBV10-3 with TRBJ2-1; perhaps TRBD1 as D (5 bases). V dropped 5 bases and J dropped 5 bases, with 13 bases sitting between them. CDR3 size: 14 residues. The germline V gene has CDR1 ENHRY and CDR2 SYGVKD.

For the CDR3, the DNA is TGTGCCAGCTCACGTCCCGGGGCCGGGGCCAACGTCCTGACTTTC. Residues: CASSRPGAGANVLTF. This chain joins TRBV25-1 and TRBJ2-6; D is tentatively TRBD1 or TRBD2 (5 bases each). Deletions cut 8 bases from V and 4 bases from J, with 15 bases between. CDR1 is MGHDK and CDR2 is SYGVNS in the germline V gene. This CDR3 contains 15 residues.

The chain joins TRBV10-1 to TRBJ1-3, with unresolved D. The CDR3 is 13 residues long. The germline CDR1 and CDR2 sequences are WNHNN and SYGVQD (reference sequence). V lost 10 bases, J lost 0 bases, and 10 bases lay in between. In DNA, the CDR3 is TGCGCCACACGGAAAAGCTCTGGAAACACCATATATTTT. Translated: CATRKSSGNTIYF.

This chain links TRBV11-3 with TRBJ1-6; D not resolved. The germline V gene encodes CDR1 SGHNT and CDR2 YENEEA. The CDR3 spans 14 residues. The V end lost 5 bases, the J end lost 0 bases, and 5 bases lay between the germline ends. The CDR3 spells CASSVSSYNSPLHF. In DNA form, the CDR3 reads TGTGCCAGCAGCGTAAGCTCCTATAATTCACCCCTCCACTTT.

J is TRBJ1-4 and V is TRBV7-6, with 7 bases fitting TRBD1. This CDR3 is 12 amino acids long. The V gene end was trimmed by 5 bases and the J gene end by 8 bases; junction bases not matched to a gene: 2. CDR1 is SGHVS and CDR2 is FNYEAQ in the germline V gene. The chain's CDR3 is CASSRQGEKLFF. CDR3 DNA: TGTGCCAGCAGCCGACAGGGAGAAAAACTGTTTTTT.

The genes are TRBV7-9 and TRBJ2-5; 9 bases map to TRBD1. This CDR3 is built from 16 residues. J lost 2 bases, V lost 5 bases, and 9 bases had no gene match. The germline CDR1 and CDR2 sequences are SEHNR and FQNEAQ (reference sequence). The CDR3 DNA sequence: TGTGCCAGCAGCCTCAGACAGGGGGTCCAACAAGAGACCCAGTACTTC. Protein product: CASSLRQGVQQETQYF.

This chain links TRBV6-5 with TRBJ1-2; perhaps TRBD1 as D (5 bases). Germline loops: CDR1 MNHEY, CDR2 SVGAGI. This CDR3 has 13 amino acids. Trimming took off 6 bases at V and 4 bases at J, with 12 bases between the two ends. The CDR3 sequence: CASSQGQGYGYTF. For the CDR3, the DNA is TGTGCCAGCAGCCAGGGCCAAGGCTATGGCTACACCTTC.

This clone has just one count. The J gene is TRBJ2-7, the V gene TRBV9; 10 bases map to TRBD2. The ends lost 0 bases at V and 5 bases at J; junction bases unmatched: 5. CDR1 and CDR2 (germline): SGDLS, YYNGEE. This CDR3 has 15 residues. CDR3 protein: CASSVEGLAPNEQYF. DNA of the CDR3: TGTGCCAGCAGCGTAGAGGGACTAGCGCCGAACGAGCAGTACTTC.

This chain connects TRBV15 to TRBJ1-4; weak D call: TRBD1 (5 bases). Deletions cut 5 bases from V and 3 bases from J, with 10 bases between. The CDR3 runs to 14 residues. The germline V gene encodes CDR1 LNHNV and CDR2 YYDKDF (reference sequence). CDR3 in amino acids: CATSVRGANEKLFF. The CDR3 DNA is TGTGCCACCAGCGTTAGGGGAGCTAATGAAAAACTGTTTTTT.

The V and J genes are TRBV10-3 and TRBJ1-3; the D is unclear. The CDR3 contains 12 residues. Per germline, CDR1 ENHRY and CDR2 SYGVKD. Deletions cut 7 bases from V and 0 bases from J, with 4 bases between. Here the CDR3 reads CAITDSGNTIYF. The DNA for the CDR3 is TGTGCCATCACCGACTCTGGAAACACCATATATTTT.

The chain recombines TRBV9 with TRBJ2-7; 9 nucleotides align to TRBD2. The germline CDR1 and CDR2 sequences are SGDLS and YYNGEE. Unmatched junction bases numbered 5, after V lost 1 base and J lost 0 bases. The CDR3 is 16 residues long. The CDR3 DNA follows: TGTGCCAGCAGCGTAAATGCGGGAGGGAGCTCCTACGAGCAGTACTTC. Amino acid sequence: CASSVNAGGSSYEQYF.

The rearrangement links TRBV12-3 or TRBV12-4 to TRBJ1-2; D remains ambiguous. Trimming shortened V by 6 bases and J by 7 bases, and 15 bases separated the two germline ends. This CDR3 region has 13 residues. DNA for the CDR3: TGTGCCAGCAGCCGGACCGGCGATCGTGGCTACACCTTC. Translation gives CASSRTGDRGYTF.

This clone showed up just once. The chain uses TRBV12-3 or TRBV12-4 and TRBJ1-1; D is undetermined. V gave up 3 bases and J gave up 13 bases, with 12 bases separating them. This CDR3 region has 11 residues. The CDR3 nucleotides read TGTGCCAGCAGTTTTGGGTCGGAGTGTTTCTTT. It specifies CASSFGSECFF.

V gene TRBV19 combines with J gene TRBJ1-6, with D possibly matching TRBD1 (5 bases). The CDR3 contains 16 residues. Germline V CDR1 and CDR2: LNHDA, SQIVND (reference sequence). V was cut by 1 base and J by 6 bases, with 13 bases left in between. The CDR3 loop reads CASSIAPQGRNSPLHF. CDR3 DNA: TGTGCCAGTAGTATAGCTCCCCAGGGTCGTAATTCACCCCTCCACTTT.

This clone was seen only once. This chain connects TRBV7-8 to TRBJ2-7, with D tentatively TRBD2 (6 bases). CDR3 length: 15 residues. CDR1 SGHVS and CDR2 FQNEAQ come from the germline V gene. V was pared by 0 bases and J by 3 bases, with 12 bases between. CDR3 DNA: TGTGCCAGCAGCTTAGCGTCCGGACTAAACTACGAGCAGTACTTC. It encodes CASSLASGLNYEQYF.

The gene calls are TRBV5-1 and TRBJ2-7; the match to TRBD1 covers 7 bases. CDR1 SGHRS and CDR2 YFSETQ come from the germline V gene. Unmatched junction bases numbered 9, after V lost 7 bases and J lost 2 bases. This CDR3 has 14 amino acids. CDR3 protein: CASGNRGATYEQYF. The CDR3 DNA follows: TGCGCCAGCGGAAACAGGGGAGCCACCTACGAGCAGTACTTC.

This chain connects TRBV5-8 to TRBJ1-2; no clear D. In germline, CDR1 is SGHTS, CDR2 YDEGEE. This CDR3 region has 16 residues. V gave up 0 bases and J gave up 5 bases, with 17 bases separating them. The DNA for the CDR3 is TGTGCCAGCAGCTTGGAATCGACGAGAGGAGTTTATGGCTACACCTTC. Its protein is CASSLESTRGVYGYTF.

The chain links TRBV6-5 to TRBJ2-7; D possibly uses TRBD1 or TRBD2 (6 bases each). V lost 6 bases to trimming and J lost 3 bases, with 12 bases between them. The CDR3 covers 13 residues. Germline CDR1 MNHEY, CDR2 SVGAGI. In DNA form, the CDR3 reads TGTGCCAGCAGGCGGGACACAGGCTACGAGCAGTACTTC. The encoded protein is CASRRDTGYEQYF.

The rearrangement uses TRBV7-9 and TRBJ1-3; perhaps TRBD1 as D (5 bases). V was pared by 1 base and J by 4 bases, with 17 bases between. The CDR3 totals 17 residues. Germline assignment: CDR1 SEHNR and CDR2 FQNEAQ (reference sequence). The CDR3 sequence: CASSLGVGGGSGNTIYF. Written as DNA, the CDR3 is TGTGCCAGCAGCTTAGGGGTTGGTGGGGGTTCCGGAAACACCATATATTTT.